The rows below give T cell receptor beta chains drawn from one sample of a study of memory CD4+ T cells and cytomegalovirus serostatus. The protocol was immunoSEQ multiplex PCR, while the TCRdb copy is restricted to in-frame clones and leaves out a portion. The table includes tens of thousands of clones, around 82% detected once. The sample taken for sequencing was memory CD4+ T cells from blood. All receptors derive from an adult in good health and CMV-seronegative. Some clones in this sample may be carry-over from other donors' samples. Each CDR3 is given with its conserved first and last residue. The D gene is left open where the match is weak. For some rows the clone size is stated as once, few or many, or as a class when expanded; others skip it.

>.|TRBV5-6|TRBJ1-2|.
CASGPWGRAGYTF
TGTGCCAGCGGACCCTGGGGCAGGGCTGGCTACACCTTC
>.|TRBV29-1|TRBJ1-2|.
CSVEVGGSGYTF
TGCAGCGTTGAAGTAGGAGGGTCTGGCTACACCTTC
>.|TRBV27|TRBJ1-4|.
CASPSLYEKLFF
TGTGCCAGCCCCTCTTTATATGAAAAACTGTTTTTT
>.|TRBV7-9|TRBJ1-1|.
CASSLERGAGTFF
TGTGCCAGCAGCTTAGAACGGGGGGCCGGGACTTTCTTT
>.|TRBV2|TRBJ2-7|.
CASRRELGAYEQYF
TGTGCCAGCAGGAGGGAACTAGGGGCCTACGAGCAGTACTTC
>.|TRBV7-2|TRBJ2-7|TRBD2
CASSLISGGAEQYF
TGTGCCAGCAGCTTAATTTCGGGAGGGGCCGAGCAGTACTTC
>.|TRBV7-2|TRBJ2-5|TRBD2
CASSGRLAGGKGTQYF
TGTGCCAGCAGCGGCAGATTAGCGGGAGGCAAGGGGACCCAGTACTTC
>.|TRBV30|TRBJ2-2|.
CAWRRGQGELFF
TGTGCCTGGAGACGGGGGCAGGGGGAGCTGTTTTTT
>.|TRBV30|TRBJ2-3|.
CAWSATIAPSDTQYF
TGTGCCTGGAGTGCGACCATAGCCCCGTCAGATACGCAGTATTTT
>.|TRBV7-8|TRBJ2-5|TRBD2
CASSWVAGQSETQYF
TGTGCCAGCAGTTGGGTAGCGGGACAATCAGAGACCCAGTACTTC
>.|TRBV9|TRBJ2-1|.
CASSPSWSSYNEQFF
TGTGCCAGCAGCCCCTCCTGGAGCTCCTACAATGAGCAGTTCTTC
>.|TRBV5-6|TRBJ1-5|.
CASSKQGSGNQPQHF
TGTGCCAGCAGTAAACAGGGTTCGGGCAATCAGCCCCAGCATTTT
>once|TRBV7-6|TRBJ2-5|.
CASSKDSWGETQYF
TGTGCCAGCAGCAAAGACAGTTGGGGGGAGACCCAGTACTTC
>.|TRBV6-5|TRBJ1-1|.
CASSPGLSPGGAFF
TGTGCCAGCAGTCCCGGGTTATCCCCCGGCGGAGCTTTCTTT
>.|TRBV5-4|TRBJ1-1|.
CASSLADRRAFF
TGTGCCAGCAGCTTAGCTGATCGAAGAGCTTTCTTT
>.|TRBV5-5|TRBJ1-3|.
CASSIRTIAGNTIYF
TGTGCCAGCAGCATAAGGACAATCGCTGGAAACACCATATATTTT
>.|TRBV21-1|TRBJ1-5|.
CASSKLPGGSGNQPQHF
TGTGCCAGCAGCAAGTTACCAGGGGGATCGGGCAATCAGCCCCAGCATTTT
>.|TRBV4-3|TRBJ2-2|TRBD2
CASSLRPLAANTGELFF
TGCGCCAGCAGCCTGAGACCTCTAGCGGCTAACACCGGGGAGCTGTTTTTT
>.|TRBV5-6|TRBJ1-2|TRBD1
CASSEQGVGGYTF
TGTGCCAGCAGTGAACAGGGGGTAGGTGGCTACACCTTC
>.|TRBV28|TRBJ1-5|.
CASGERLEEGQPQHF
TGTGCCAGCGGCGAGAGGCTAGAGGAAGGGCAGCCCCAGCATTTT
>few|TRBV5-1|TRBJ1-1|.
CASSPTINQNTEAFF
TGCGCCAGCAGCCCCACCATTAATCAGAACACTGAAGCTTTCTTT
>.|TRBV7-2|TRBJ1-5|.
CASTLLGGEDQPQHF
TGTGCCAGCACCCTGCTCGGGGGGGAGGATCAGCCCCAGCATTTT
>.|TRBV5-4|TRBJ1-2|TRBD1
CASSFGNRGRDIDYGYTF
TGTGCCAGCAGCTTCGGGAACAGGGGGCGAGATATCGACTATGGCTACACCTTC
>.|TRBV5-6|TRBJ2-5|.
CASTRRTYQETQYF
TGTGCCAGCACCAGACGAACGTACCAAGAGACCCAGTACTTC
>.|TRBV18|TRBJ2-3|TRBD2
CASSRDYLSTDTQYF
TGTGCCAGCTCACGGGACTACTTAAGCACAGATACGCAGTATTTT
>.|TRBV4-3|TRBJ2-3|.
CASSRQGGGSGADTQYF
TGCGCCAGCAGCAGGCAAGGGGGGGGCTCGGGGGCAGATACGCAGTATTTT
>.|TRBV7-2|TRBJ2-3|.
CASSLLVAQYF
TGTGCCAGCAGCTTATTAGTGGCGCAGTATTTT
>.|TRBV7-8|TRBJ1-1|.
CASSSHMRNTEAFF
TGTGCCAGCAGCTCCCACATGAGAAACACTGAAGCTTTCTTT
>.|TRBV7-2|TRBJ2-2|TRBD2
CASSLGLAGLTGELFF
TGTGCCAGCAGCTTAGGACTAGCGGGATTAACCGGGGAGCTGTTTTTT
>.|TRBV7-2|TRBJ1-1|TRBD1
CASSLGDRGEAFF
TGTGCCAGCAGCTTAGGCGACAGGGGGGAAGCTTTCTTT
>.|TRBV28|TRBJ1-1|.
CASSLQTGEAFF
TGTGCCAGCAGTCTCCAGACAGGCGAAGCTTTCTTT
>.|TRBV18|TRBJ2-3|.
CASSPRPGADTQYF
TGTGCCAGCTCACCCCGCCCTGGAGCAGATACGCAGTATTTT
>.|TRBV11-2|TRBJ2-2|.
CASSSPRAPTGELFF
TGTGCCAGCAGCTCCCCCCGGGCCCCCACCGGGGAGCTGTTTTTT
>.|TRBV2|TRBJ2-1|.
CASSAEGGSYNEQFF
TGTGCCAGCAGTGCGGAGGGGGGCTCCTACAATGAGCAGTTCTTC
>.|TRBV4-1|TRBJ2-3|TRBD2
CASSQESGGGTDTQYF
TGCGCCAGCAGCCAAGAGAGCGGGGGGGGCACAGATACGCAGTATTTT
>.|TRBV9|TRBJ2-1|TRBD2
CASSVEGGLAFPFF
TGTGCCAGCAGCGTAGAAGGGGGACTAGCGTTTCCGTTCTTC
>once|TRBV5-5|TRBJ2-7|TRBD1
CASSRWTGEQYF
TGTGCCAGCAGCCGCTGGACAGGCGAGCAGTACTTC
>.|TRBV6-5|TRBJ2-1|.
CASSPDYRSYNEQFF
TGTGCCAGCAGTCCTGACTATCGCTCCTACAATGAGCAGTTCTTC
>.|TRBV28|TRBJ1-2|.
CASSRISGRVYGYTF
TGTGCCAGCAGCCGCATCTCGGGCAGGGTTTATGGCTACACCTTC
>.|TRBV5-1|TRBJ1-4|.
CASSLDSQATNEKLFF
TGCGCCAGCAGCTTGGACAGTCAGGCGACTAATGAAAAACTGTTTTTT
>.|TRBV2|TRBJ1-4|.
CASITVSAGGKLFF
TGTGCCAGCATCACCGTATCTGCTGGAGGAAAACTGTTTTTT
>.|TRBV6-5|TRBJ2-7|TRBD1
CASRRDRGESYEQYF
TGTGCCAGCAGGAGGGACAGGGGGGAATCCTACGAGCAGTACTTC
>.|TRBV6-1|TRBJ1-1|.
CASRVKMGGTEAFF
TGTGCCAGCAGGGTTAAAATGGGGGGCACTGAAGCTTTCTTT
>.|TRBV4-1|TRBJ2-7|.
CASSQEGLWGYEQYF
TGCGCCAGCAGCCAAGAAGGCCTGTGGGGTTACGAGCAGTACTTC
>.|TRBV6-5|TRBJ2-6|.
CASSYSRGAGANVLTF
TGTGCCAGCAGTTACTCGAGGGGTGCTGGGGCCAACGTCCTGACTTTC
>.|TRBV18|TRBJ2-3|TRBD2
CASSPPALADFTDTQYF
TGTGCCAGCTCACCACCAGCACTAGCGGACTTCACAGATACGCAGTATTTT
>.|TRBV19|TRBJ1-6|TRBD1
CATSTGEWRNSPLHF
TGTGCCACTTCAACAGGGGAATGGAGAAATTCACCCCTCCACTTT
>few|TRBV28|TRBJ1-1|.
CASSWGHSTGAVFF
TGTGCCAGCAGTTGGGGACATAGCACCGGGGCGGTTTTCTTT
>.|TRBV7-8|TRBJ1-6|.
CASSLAAGVNSPLHF
TGTGCCAGCAGCTTAGCGGCGGGGGTCAATTCACCCCTCCACTTT
>.|TRBV9|TRBJ2-5|.
CASSARVRGKETQYF
TGTGCCAGCAGCGCCAGGGTCCGGGGTAAAGAGACCCAGTACTTC
>.|TRBV11-2|TRBJ1-2|TRBD1
CASSPTDRGSYGYTF
TGTGCCAGCAGCCCGACGGACAGGGGAAGCTATGGCTACACCTTC
>.|TRBV14|TRBJ2-7|.
CASSLLRGAEQYF
TGTGCCAGCAGCCTGCTCCGGGGGGCCGAGCAGTACTTC
>few|TRBV7-2|TRBJ2-1|TRBD1
CASSQGQGREQFF
TGTGCCAGCAGCCAAGGACAGGGTCGAGAGCAGTTCTTC
>.|TRBV5-1|TRBJ2-1|.
CASSLQGQEYNEQFF
TGCGCCAGCAGCTTGCAGGGGCAGGAGTACAATGAGCAGTTCTTC
>.|TRBV7-3|TRBJ2-2|.
CASSLNGGTGELFF
TGTGCCAGCAGCTTAAACGGCGGCACCGGGGAGCTGTTTTTT
>.|TRBV5-5|TRBJ1-3|.
CASSLRRLEGNTIYF
TGTGCCAGCAGCTTACGTCGGTTGGAGGGAAACACCATATATTTT
>.|TRBV20-1|TRBJ1-1|.
CSAPGYTEAFF
TGCAGTGCTCCAGGGTACACTGAAGCTTTCTTT